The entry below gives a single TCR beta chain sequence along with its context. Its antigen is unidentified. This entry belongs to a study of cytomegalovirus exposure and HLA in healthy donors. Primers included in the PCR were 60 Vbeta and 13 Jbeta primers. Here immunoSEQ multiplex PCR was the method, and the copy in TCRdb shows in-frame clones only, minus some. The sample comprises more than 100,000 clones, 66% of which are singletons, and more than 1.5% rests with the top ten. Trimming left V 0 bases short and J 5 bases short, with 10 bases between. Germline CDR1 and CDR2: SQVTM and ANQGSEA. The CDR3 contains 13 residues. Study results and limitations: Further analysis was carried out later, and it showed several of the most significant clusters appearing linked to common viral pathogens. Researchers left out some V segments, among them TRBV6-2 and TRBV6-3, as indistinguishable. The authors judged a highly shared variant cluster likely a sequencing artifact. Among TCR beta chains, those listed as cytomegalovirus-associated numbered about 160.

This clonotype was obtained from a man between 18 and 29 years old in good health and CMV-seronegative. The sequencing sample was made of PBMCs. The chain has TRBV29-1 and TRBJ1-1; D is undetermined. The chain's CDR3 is CSVEDAGVTEAFF. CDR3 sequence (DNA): TGCAGCGTTGAAGACGCCGGGGTTACTGAAGCTTTCTTT.